This T cell receptor beta chain was obtained from a study of blood T cell repertoires in COVID-19. Per the original data handling: Amplification of reference gene primers was used by the study to estimate nucleated cell counts. The method was immunoSEQ multiplex PCR; TCRdb's version includes in-frame clones alone and lacks a portion of them. That table supplies the V and J calls and clone size; D and trimming were determined from the DNA. The sample lists approximately 250,000 clones; about 90% were seen once. This clone was detected once. Residents of about two dozen US areas, aged roughly 18 to 89 years, made up the participants. Sequenced material: PBMCs or T cells enriched from blood (not recorded which). The clonotype was recovered from a woman aged 40 to 49 who had been exposed to COVID-19.

Here the CDR3 DNA reads TGTGCCAGTAGTACCCGACAGGGAGGTACTGAAGCTTTCTTT. Translation gives CASSTRQGGTEAFF. The V call is TRBV19, the J call TRBJ1-1; TRBD1 matches 7 bases. This CDR3 contains 14 residues. Per germline, CDR1 LNHDA and CDR2 SQIVND (reference sequence). The V segment lost 4 bases and the J segment 5 bases; nucleotides outside the gene matches: 7. Full variable domain (remainder filled in from reference TRBV19 and TRBJ1-1): DGGITQSPKYLFRKEGQNVTLSCEQNLNHDAMYWYRQDPGQGLRLIYYSQIVNDFQKGDIAEGYSVSREKKESFPLTVTSAQKNPTAFYLCASSTRQGGTEAFFGQGTRLTVV.